Following are 18 T cell receptor beta chains from one sample sequenced in a study of cytomegalovirus exposure and HLA in healthy donors. Generated by immunoSEQ multiplex PCR, the TCRdb table keeps only in-frame clones and is missing some. The data contain some 160,000 clones, more than 75% of them singletons. The sequenced sample consisted of PBMCs. These receptors all stem from a man younger than 30 in good health and CMV-seronegative.

The chain uses TRBV6-1 and TRBJ1-5; D is ambiguous. Trimming stripped 6 bases from V and 7 bases from J, with 16 bases between. Germline V gene data show CDR1 as MNHNS and CDR2 as SASEGT. The CDR3 extends over 14 amino acids. The CDR3 reads CASREELTRQPQHF. In nucleotides, the CDR3 is TGTGCCAGCAGGGAGGAACTAACCCGCCAGCCCCAGCATTTT.

The V gene is TRBV27, the J gene TRBJ2-5; maybe TRBD1 (6 bases). The CDR3 loop spans 15 amino acids. The V end was cut by 3 bases, the J end by 5 bases, with 16 bases between. Germline lookup yields CDR1 MNHEY and CDR2 SMNVEV (reference sequence). DNA for the CDR3: TGTGCCAGCAGTTTCGGTGGCAGGGGTTCGGAGACCCAGTACTTC. Amino acids: CASSFGGRGSETQYF.

The rearrangement links TRBV4-2 to TRBJ1-1; D unresolved. This CDR3 is built from 15 residues. CDR1 is LGHNA, CDR2 YNFKEQ, per germline. The V end was cut by 0 bases, the J end by 1 base, with 9 bases between. The CDR3, as DNA: TGTGCCAGCAGCCAAGATCTTACGGGGAACACTGAAGCTTTCTTT. Its translation is CASSQDLTGNTEAFF.

The V and J genes are TRBV11-2 and TRBJ1-1; a weak D match, TRBD1 (6 bases). The germline V gene has CDR1 SGHAT and CDR2 FQNNGV. The V gene lost 5 bases and the J gene lost 4 bases, with 17 bases spanning the gap. The CDR3 sequence is 15 residues long. CDR3 residues: CASSEPGDLGTEAFF. The CDR3 DNA is TGTGCCAGCAGCGAGCCAGGGGATTTGGGCACTGAAGCTTTCTTT.

This clone was counted once. V usage is TRBV27 and J usage is TRBJ2-2, with 7 bases that match TRBD1. The CDR3 loop spans 14 amino acids. Losses at the gene ends were 5 bases for V and 5 bases for J; bases not matched to a gene: 5. CDR1 is MNHEY, CDR2 SMNVEV, per germline (reference sequence). Here the CDR3 DNA reads TGTGCCAGCAGTAGGACAGGCGGTACCGGGGAGCTGTTTTTT. This translates into CASSRTGGTGELFF.

This clone was observed once. The chain couples TRBV4-1 to TRBJ2-4, with D possibly being TRBD1 (5 bases). The CDR3 is made up of 13 amino acids. Germline CDR1 and CDR2: MGHRA and YSYEKL. The V end lost 3 bases, the J end lost 6 bases, and 9 bases lay between the germline ends. The CDR3 here is CASSQITGNIQYF. The CDR3 nucleotides are TGCGCCAGCAGCCAGATCACAGGAAACATTCAGTACTTC.

This chain uses TRBV25-1 with TRBJ2-1; TRBD1 agrees at 7 bases. The V segment lost 2 bases and the J segment 8 bases; nucleotides outside the gene matches: 12. CDR1 and CDR2 (germline): MGHDK, SYGVNS. There are 16 residues in the CDR3. CDR3 sequence: CASSEDLRQGKYEQFF. The CDR3 DNA follows: TGTGCCAGCAGTGAAGATTTGAGACAGGGAAAATATGAGCAGTTCTTC. The entire variable domain, with the rest obtained from reference TRBV25-1 and TRBJ2-1, is as follows: EADIYQTPRYLVIGTGKKITLECSQTMGHDKMYWYQQDPGMELHLIHYSYGVNSTEKGDLSSESTVSRIRTEHFPLTLESARPSHTSQYLCASSEDLRQGKYEQFFGPGTRLTVL.

In DNA form, the CDR3 reads TGTGCCAGCAGTGTACAGGTTTCGAACACTGAAGCTTTCTTT. This translates into CASSVQVSNTEAFF. The rearrangement links TRBV9 to TRBJ1-1, with D maybe TRBD1 (5 bases). Trimming stripped 5 bases from V and 1 base from J, with 12 bases between. Germline CDR1 is SGDLS and CDR2 is YYNGEE. The CDR3 spans 14 residues.

The chain couples TRBV27 to TRBJ2-1; maybe TRBD1 (5 bases). Germline CDR1 and CDR2: MNHEY and SMNVEV (reference sequence). The CDR3 runs to 20 residues. V gave up 6 bases and J gave up 3 bases, with 30 bases separating them. The CDR3 spells CASRGRAGKEGSGNYNEQFF. The CDR3 bases are TGTGCCAGCAGAGGTAGGGCAGGGAAAGAAGGTTCCGGAAACTACAATGAGCAGTTCTTC.

The chain couples TRBV28 to TRBJ2-5; 11 bases match TRBD2. This CDR3 comprises 14 residues. Trimming removed 6 bases from V and 7 bases from J; junction bases left unmatched: 7. The V gene's germline CDR1 is MDHEN and CDR2 SYDVKM. This CDR3 is CASSRRTSGSTQYF. The CDR3 DNA is TGTGCCAGCAGCCGCCGGACTAGCGGGTCGACCCAGTACTTC.

The rearrangement links TRBV18 to TRBJ2-5; 10 nucleotides agree with TRBD1. The CDR3 is 16 residues long. Trimming removed 1 base from V and 4 bases from J; junction bases left unmatched: 6. CDR1 KGHSH and CDR2 LQKENI come from the germline V gene. CDR3 DNA: TGTGCCAGCTCACCACGAAGGACAGGGGGTCCAGAGACCCAGTACTTC. Translation: CASSPRRTGGPETQYF.

The chain uses TRBV7-9 and TRBJ2-3; 8 positions agree with TRBD2. The V and J ends lost 9 bases and 5 bases, in that order; junction bases with no gene match: 7. Germline assignment: CDR1 SEHNR and CDR2 FQNEAQ (reference sequence). The CDR3 length is 13 residues. The CDR3 DNA is TGTGCCAGTTACACTAGCGGTCGAGATACGCAGTATTTT. Protein: CASYTSGRDTQYF.

V is TRBV19 and J is TRBJ2-3, with D perhaps matching TRBD1 (6 bases). V was cut by 4 bases and J by 10 bases, with 12 bases left in between. This CDR3 contains 12 residues. The V gene's germline CDR1 is LNHDA and CDR2 SQIVND (reference sequence). CDR3 protein: CASSTQGFAQYF. CDR3 nucleotides: TGTGCCAGTAGTACCCAGGGGTTTGCGCAGTATTTT.

The V gene is TRBV5-4, the J gene TRBJ2-3, with 9 bases that match TRBD2. Germline trimming cut 0 bases from V and 6 bases from J; bases unmatched to any gene: 8. The CDR3 length is 16 residues. Per germline, CDR1 SGHNT and CDR2 YYREEE (reference sequence). The CDR3, as DNA: TGTGCCAGCAGCTTGGGCGGGGGGGTCCTTGCGGATACGCAGTATTTT. Residues: CASSLGGGVLADTQYF.

Only one count was recorded for this clone. This chain connects TRBV27 to TRBJ1-1; D might be TRBD1 (6 bases). The CDR3 runs to 13 residues. V shed 7 bases and J shed 7 bases, with 16 bases lying between them. Germline V gene lookup returns CDR1 MNHEY and CDR2 SMNVEV (reference sequence). In DNA, the CDR3 is TGTGCCAGCAACCTGGGGGGGGCGGGTGAAGCTTTCTTT. It translates to CASNLGGAGEAFF.

The chain employs TRBV4-2 and TRBJ2-3, with TRBD2 matching over 9 bases. V gave up 0 bases and J gave up 2 bases; unmatched junction bases: 6. Germline CDR1 and CDR2: LGHNA and YNFKEQ. The CDR3 runs to 17 residues. CDR3: CASSQEPGTSSTDTQYF. DNA for the CDR3: TGTGCCAGCAGCCAAGAACCCGGGACTAGCTCCACAGATACGCAGTATTTT.

V and J are TRBV5-1 and TRBJ1-5; TRBD1 might be the D (5 bases). Trimming left V 4 bases short and J 4 bases short, with 12 bases between. CDR1 and CDR2 from the germline V gene are SGHRS and YFSETQ. CDR3 length: 14 amino acids. CDR3 sequence: CASSPGGDNQPQHF. The CDR3 coding sequence is TGCGCCAGCAGCCCCGGGGGAGATAATCAGCCCCAGCATTTT.

The count of this clone is one. The rearrangement joins TRBV6-6 to TRBJ2-1; D may be TRBD2 (6 bases). V was shortened by 6 bases and J by 2 bases, with 14 bases between the two germline ends. The CDR3 length is 15 residues. Germline V lookup: CDR1 MNHNY, CDR2 SVGAGI (reference sequence). The CDR3 nucleotides are TGTGCCAGCAGGGAGAGCGGGCCCCCCTACAATGAGCAGTTCTTC. It yields the protein CASRESGPPYNEQFF.